The 3 T cell receptor beta chains presented below share a single source sample, sequenced in a study of OX40 agonist ivuxolimab in advanced cancers. Library preparation employed the immunoSEQ multiplex PCR assay. Held by TCRdb, this immuneACCESS table contains in-frame sequences only and omits some clones. Under half of the omission traces to an unresolved V gene where checked; the cause of the rest is unknown. The sample table holds almost 90,000 clones, of which roughly 90% were seen once. In total, the top ten clones hold 0.7% to 0.9% of the sample. Sequences were derived from CD4+ or CD8+ T cells sorted from blood, sampled in a trial of the OX40 agonist ivuxolimab. Source of these receptors: an adult with an advanced solid tumor such as melanoma, head and neck, liver or kidney cancer.

The chain combines TRBV15 with TRBJ2-7; no firm D call. Germline CDR1 LNHNV, CDR2 YYDKDF (reference sequence). The CDR3 extends over 14 amino acids. V lost 0 bases, J lost 5 bases, and 11 bases lay in between. In DNA form, the CDR3 reads TGTGCCACCAGCAGAGATCTCGCGGCGGACGAGCAGTACTTC. Translation: CATSRDLAADEQYF.

J is TRBJ2-7 and V is TRBV5-1; TRBD1 might be the D (6 bases). V was clipped by 1 base and J by 7 bases, with 15 bases between them. CDR3 length: 14 amino acids. From germline, CDR1 is SGHRS and CDR2 YFSETQ. Written as DNA, the CDR3 is TGCGCCAGCAGCTTGTTTCTATCGCAGGGGGAGCAGTACTTC. The encoded protein is CASSLFLSQGEQYF.

The chain has TRBV5-1 and TRBJ2-3, with 7 bases that match TRBD2. With V trimmed by 2 bases and J by 1 base, 16 bases remained unmatched. The germline V gene encodes CDR1 SGHRS and CDR2 YFSETQ. The CDR3 contains 19 residues. As DNA, the CDR3 is TGCGCCAGCAGCTTAGGAAAGGGGATGGCTAGCGGTCGCACAGATACGCAGTATTTT. This codes for CASSLGKGMASGRTDTQYF.